The rows below give T cell receptor beta chains drawn from one sample of a study of T cell repertoires in cytomegalovirus infection. TCRdb used MiXCR to reprocess the reads, holding one entry per CDR3 protein. The data show around 310,000 distinct CDR3 sequences, 25% to 35% seen once. What these receptors recognize is not known. This specimen was cultured PBMCs, taken from culture after CMV antigen stimulation. The source is a human donor in good health (CMV status not recorded). Some clones in this sample may be carry-over from other donors' samples. Both conserved end residues are part of each CDR3. A D gene is named only where the DNA matches it firmly. Part of the rows lack a size; the others show once, few, many or a class for expanded clones.

DNA	CDR3	D	size	J	V
TGTGCCAGCAGCCGGGGGGATGACCGCTCCGGGGGGACCCAGTACTTC	CASSRGDDRSGGTQYF	TRBD2	.	TRBJ2-5	TRBV7-6
TGTGCCAGCAGTGAAGGGTGGGAAGGGCCTTCCTACAATGAGCAGTTCTTC	CASSEGWEGPSYNEQFF	.	few	TRBJ2-1	TRBV25-1
TGCGCCAGCAGTCCCTCATCCAACACCGGGGAGCTGTTTTTT	CASSPSSNTGELFF	.	.	TRBJ2-2	TRBV4-1
TGTGCCAGCAGCTTAAAGAGCGGGGAATACAATGAGCAGTTCTTC	CASSLKSGEYNEQFF	TRBD2	few	TRBJ2-1	TRBV7-6
TGTGCCAGCATTATCGGGGTGGATAGCAATCAGCCCCAGCATTTT	CASIIGVDSNQPQHF	.	many	TRBJ1-5	TRBV6-1
TGTGCCAGCAGCTCCACCGCGGCCACAGATACGCAGTATTTT	CASSSTAATDTQYF	.	.	TRBJ2-3	TRBV7-3
TGCAGTGCTAGGACGGACGGGAATTCACCCCTCCACTTT	CSARTDGNSPLHF	.	many	TRBJ1-6	TRBV20-1
TGTGCCAGCAGTTTATTCTCGGGAGGGAAGGGCACCATATATTTT	CASSLFSGGKGTIYF	.	.	TRBJ1-3	TRBV28
TGTGCCAGCAGTTTGGGGGGTGGAAATTCACCCCTCCACTTT	CASSLGGGNSPLHF	.	few	TRBJ1-6	TRBV27
TGTGCCAACAGCTTGACCTTGACGGATACGCAGTATTTT	CANSLTLTDTQYF	.	.	TRBJ2-3	TRBV7-3
TGCAGTGCTAGTGACGGAACAACTAATGAAAAACTGTTTTTT	CSASDGTTNEKLFF	.	.	TRBJ1-4	TRBV20-1